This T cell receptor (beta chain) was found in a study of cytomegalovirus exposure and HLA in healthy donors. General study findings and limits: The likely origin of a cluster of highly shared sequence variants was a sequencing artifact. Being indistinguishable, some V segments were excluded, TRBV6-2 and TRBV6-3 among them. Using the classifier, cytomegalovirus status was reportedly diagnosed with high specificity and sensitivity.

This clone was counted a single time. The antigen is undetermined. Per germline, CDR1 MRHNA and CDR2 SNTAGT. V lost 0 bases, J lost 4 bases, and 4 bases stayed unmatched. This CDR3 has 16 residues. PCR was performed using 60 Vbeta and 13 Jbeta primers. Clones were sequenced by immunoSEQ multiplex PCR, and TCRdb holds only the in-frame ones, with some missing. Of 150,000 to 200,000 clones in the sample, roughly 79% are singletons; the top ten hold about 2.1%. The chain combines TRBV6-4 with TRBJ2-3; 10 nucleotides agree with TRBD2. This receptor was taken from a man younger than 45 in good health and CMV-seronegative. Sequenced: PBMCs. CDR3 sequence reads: CASSDSLAGASDTQYF. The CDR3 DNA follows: TGTGCCAGCAGTGACTCGCTAGCGGGAGCTTCAGATACGCAGTATTTT.